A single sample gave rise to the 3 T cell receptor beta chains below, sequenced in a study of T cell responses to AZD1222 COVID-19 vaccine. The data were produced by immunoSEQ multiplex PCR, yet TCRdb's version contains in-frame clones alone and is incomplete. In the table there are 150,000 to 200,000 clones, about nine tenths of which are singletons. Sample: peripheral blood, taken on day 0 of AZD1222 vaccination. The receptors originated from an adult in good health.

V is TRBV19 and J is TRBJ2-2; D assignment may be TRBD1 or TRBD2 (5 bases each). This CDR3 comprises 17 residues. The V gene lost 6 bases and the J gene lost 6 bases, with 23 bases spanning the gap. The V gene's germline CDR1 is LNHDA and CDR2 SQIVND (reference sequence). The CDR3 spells CASRRGPLTLTPGELFF. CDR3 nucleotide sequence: TGTGCCAGTAGGAGGGGTCCCCTAACCCTTACACCCGGGGAGCTGTTTTTT.

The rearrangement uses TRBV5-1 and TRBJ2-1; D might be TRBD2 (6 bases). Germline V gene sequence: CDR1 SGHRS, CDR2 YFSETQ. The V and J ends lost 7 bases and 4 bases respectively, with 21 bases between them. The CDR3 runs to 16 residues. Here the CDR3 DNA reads TGCGCCAGCCACCAACCGGGACTTCAAACTTACAATGAGCAGTTCTTC. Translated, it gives CASHQPGLQTYNEQFF.

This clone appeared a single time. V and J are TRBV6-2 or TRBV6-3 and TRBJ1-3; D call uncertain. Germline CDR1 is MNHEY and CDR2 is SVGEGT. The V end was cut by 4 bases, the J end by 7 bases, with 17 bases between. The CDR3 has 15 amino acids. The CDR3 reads CASSSSGLGRNTIYF. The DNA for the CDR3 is TGTGCCAGCAGTTCCAGCGGACTTGGGCGGAACACCATATATTTT.